A selection of T cell receptor beta chains follows, all from one sample in a study of T cell responses to AZD1222 COVID-19 vaccine. Method: immunoSEQ multiplex PCR; TCRdb's copy keeps in-frame clones and lacks some. The table lists approximately 120,000 clones, approximately 89% of them singletons. Source: peripheral blood, taken on day 0 of AZD1222 vaccination. These receptors were taken from an adult in good health. Each CDR3 is given with its conserved first and last residue. The D gene is left open where the match is weak. A row's size may be missing; if present it is once, few, many or a size class.

J	V	D	size	CDR3	DNA
TRBJ2-7	TRBV4-2	TRBD1	NA	CASSQEGQGMVTSYEQYF	TGTGCCAGCAGCCAAGAGGGACAGGGGATGGTTACTTCCTACGAGCAGTACTTC
TRBJ1-5	TRBV5-5	TRBD1	once	CASSGDRGVGWVNQPQHF	TGTGCCAGCAGCGGTGACAGGGGCGTCGGTTGGGTTAATCAGCCCCAGCATTTT
TRBJ1-4	TRBV14	TRBD1	NA	CASSQFRGSGEKLFF	TGTGCCAGCAGCCAATTCAGGGGGAGTGGAGAAAAACTGTTTTTT
TRBJ1-6	TRBV13	NA	NA	CASSLEGYNSPLHF	TGTGCCAGCAGCTTAGAGGGCTATAATTCACCCCTCCACTTT
TRBJ1-4	TRBV9	NA	NA	CASSVEGELNEKLFF	TGTGCCAGCAGCGTAGAGGGGGAGCTTAATGAAAAACTGTTTTTT
TRBJ2-5	TRBV11-3	NA	few	CASSSQGVWETQYF	TGTGCCAGCAGCTCTCAGGGAGTGTGGGAGACCCAGTACTTC
TRBJ1-1	TRBV6-5	NA	NA	CASTTDPGRNTEAFF	TGTGCCAGCACCACAGACCCCGGGAGGAACACTGAAGCTTTCTTT
TRBJ2-7	TRBV19	NA	NA	CASSIDPGSFYEQYF	TGTGCCAGTAGTATAGATCCGGGTTCCTTCTACGAGCAGTACTTC
TRBJ1-5	TRBV28	TRBD1	NA	CASSFLHKGRTGGNQPQHF	TGTGCCAGCAGTTTCCTCCATAAGGGTCGGACAGGGGGCAATCAGCCCCAGCATTTT
TRBJ2-2	TRBV4-1	NA	NA	CASSLPGPPSKTFSPYTGELFF	TGCGCCAGCAGCCTGCCGGGACCGCCGTCCAAGACCTTCTCCCCCTACACCGGGGAGCTGTTTTTT
TRBJ2-7	TRBV6-6	NA	NA	CASSYQGRNEQYF	TGTGCCAGCAGTTATCAGGGGCGAAACGAGCAGTACTTC
TRBJ2-5	TRBV2	NA	once	CASSRTFLQETQYF	TGTGCCAGCAGTCGGACATTTCTCCAAGAGACCCAGTACTTC
TRBJ1-1	TRBV7-9	NA	NA	CASSFEGNTEAFF	TGTGCCAGCAGCTTTGAGGGGAACACTGAAGCTTTCTTT
TRBJ2-7	TRBV28	TRBD2	NA	CASSAASGRPYEQYF	TGTGCCAGCAGTGCGGCTAGCGGGAGGCCCTACGAGCAGTACTTC
TRBJ2-2	TRBV9	NA	NA	CASSSRAATGELFF	TGTGCCAGCAGCAGCCGGGCAGCCACCGGGGAGCTGTTTTTT
TRBJ1-3	TRBV9	NA	NA	CASSVAGDGNTIYF	TGTGCCAGCAGCGTAGCTGGGGATGGAAACACCATATATTTT
TRBJ2-1	TRBV18	TRBD2	NA	CASSPPSAGGYNEQFF	TGTGCCAGCTCACCACCGTCCGCGGGGGGGTACAATGAGCAGTTCTTC
TRBJ1-4	TRBV3-1/TRBV3-2	NA	NA	CASSQVAGVPNEKLFF	TGTGCCAGCAGCCAAGTGGCAGGGGTTCCTAATGAAAAACTGTTTTTT
TRBJ1-3	TRBV7-9	NA	NA	CASSLGTGNTIYF	TGTGCCAGCAGCTTAGGAACTGGAAACACCATATATTTT
TRBJ1-2	TRBV28	NA	NA	CASSNLPTGWPGYTF	TGTGCCAGCAGCAACCTCCCGACAGGCTGGCCTGGCTACACCTTC
TRBJ1-1	TRBV7-3	TRBD1	NA	CASSLTGQGETEAFF	TGTGCCAGCAGCTTAACTGGACAGGGGGAGACTGAAGCTTTCTTT
TRBJ2-7	TRBV20-1	TRBD1	NA	CSASTGDEQYF	TGCAGTGCTTCGACAGGGGACGAGCAGTACTTC
TRBJ2-7	TRBV6-5	NA	NA	CASSPLAGQIYEQYF	TGTGCCAGCAGTCCACTGGCAGGGCAAATCTACGAGCAGTACTTC
TRBJ1-5	TRBV28	NA	once	CASSSGHSNQPQHF	TGTGCCAGCAGTTCAGGGCATAGCAATCAGCCCCAGCATTTT
TRBJ1-3	TRBV7-9	NA	NA	CASSSPGLSGNTIYF	TGTGCCAGCAGCTCGCCGGGCCTCTCTGGAAACACCATATATTTT
TRBJ1-1	TRBV10-3	NA	NA	CAISARDEAFF	TGTGCCATCAGTGCCAGGGACGAAGCTTTCTTT